This T cell receptor beta chain derives from a study of tumor-infiltrating lymphocytes in primary liver carcinoma. The wider study: Per sample, productive TCRbeta reads numbered roughly 3.5 to 7.5 million, similar across tissue types. Findings and limits, study-wide: Relative to tumor region pairs, the tumor-adjacent and tumor-blood pairs showed overlap that was lower.

Co-extraction yielded RNA and DNA from around 20-30 mg of unsorted bulk tissue. As to this clonotype: Its specificity is unknown. One end of the junction does not line up with germline, which may come from a read error.

The CDR3 runs to 14 residues. The germline V gene has CDR1 GTSNPN and CDR2 SVGIG (reference sequence). From 500 ng of total RNA, TCR beta-specific cDNA was reverse-transcribed using a constant-region primer. Three rounds of nested multiplex PCR with slightly modified ARM-PCR produced TCR beta libraries. TRBV1-TRBV30 forward primers paired with a C-beta reverse primer were used in the first two PCR rounds, which ran roughly 9 cycles each. Using its own MiXCR run on the multiplex PCR reads, TCRdb lists one record per CDR3 protein. The sample has about 66,000 distinct CDR3 sequences, around 69% seen once.

The sequencing sample was made of liver tumor tissue from sampling region 4. Stated subset: tumor region T4, right-lateral pole. The TCR sequence derives from a man in his forties with primary liver carcinoma and hepatitis B virus infection. The genes are TRBV30 and TRBJ2-4; TRBD1 matches at 9 bases. CDR3 sequence (DNA): TGTACCTGGAGTGTACTCGGGACAGGGACCATTCAGTACTTT. Translating it yields CTWSVLGTGTIQYF.